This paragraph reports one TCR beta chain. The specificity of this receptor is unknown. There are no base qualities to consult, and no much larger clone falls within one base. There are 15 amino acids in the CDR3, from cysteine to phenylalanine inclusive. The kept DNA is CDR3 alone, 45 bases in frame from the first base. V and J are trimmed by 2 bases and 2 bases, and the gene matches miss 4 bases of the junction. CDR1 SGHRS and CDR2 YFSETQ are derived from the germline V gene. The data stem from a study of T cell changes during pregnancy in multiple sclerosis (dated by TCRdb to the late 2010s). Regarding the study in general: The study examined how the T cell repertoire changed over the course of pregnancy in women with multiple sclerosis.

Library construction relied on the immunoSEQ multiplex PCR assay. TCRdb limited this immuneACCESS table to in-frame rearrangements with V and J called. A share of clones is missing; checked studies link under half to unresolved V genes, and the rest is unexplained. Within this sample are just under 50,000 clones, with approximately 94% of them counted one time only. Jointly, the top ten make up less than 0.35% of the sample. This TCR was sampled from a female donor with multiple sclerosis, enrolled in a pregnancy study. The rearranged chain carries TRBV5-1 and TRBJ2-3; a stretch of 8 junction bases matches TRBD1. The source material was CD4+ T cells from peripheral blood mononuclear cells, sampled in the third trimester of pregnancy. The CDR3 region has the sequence CASSFGTGITDTQYF. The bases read TGCGCCAGCAGCTTTGGGACAGGCATCACAGATACGCAGTATTTT.